One and the same sample provided the 22 T cell receptor beta chains below, sequenced in a study of OX40 agonist ivuxolimab in advanced cancers. Sequencing used immunoSEQ multiplex PCR; TCRdb keeps in-frame clones, though not all of them. The sample carries 35,000 to 55,000 clones, approximately 88% recorded once. The sample consisted of CD4+ or CD8+ T cells sorted from blood, taken in a trial of the OX40 agonist ivuxolimab. The source of these receptors is an adult with an advanced solid tumor such as melanoma, head and neck, liver or kidney cancer.

The chain joins TRBV7-3 to TRBJ2-3, with 9 nucleotides matching TRBD2. This CDR3 spans 14 amino acids. V shed 5 bases, J shed 3 bases, and the junction held 3 bases outside the gene matches. CDR1 is SGHTA, CDR2 FQGTGA, per germline. The CDR3 sequence: CASSPGLATDTQYF. The DNA of the CDR3 is TGTGCCAGCAGCCCGGGACTAGCAACAGATACGCAGTATTTT.

The gene calls are TRBV14 and TRBJ1-2; no definite D call. Germline CDR1 SGHDN, CDR2 FVKESK. This CDR3 has 16 residues. V was trimmed by 1 base and J by 5 bases, leaving 17 bases between them. Here the CDR3 reads CASSQGGVGFGYGYTF. CDR3 DNA sequence: TGTGCCAGCAGCCAAGGTGGAGTGGGATTCGGGTATGGCTACACCTTC.

J is TRBJ1-2 and V is TRBV11-2; no clear D gene. This CDR3 has 13 amino acids. V gave up 6 bases and J gave up 3 bases, with 11 bases separating them. The V gene's germline CDR1 is SGHAT and CDR2 FQNNGV. The CDR3, as DNA: TGTGCCAGCAGGCCCCGATTAGACTATGGCTACACCTTC. Protein product: CASRPRLDYGYTF.

The gene calls are TRBV4-1 and TRBJ2-2; D uncertain. Germline V gene lookup returns CDR1 MGHRA and CDR2 YSYEKL. The ends were cut back, 0 bases at V and 5 bases at J, with 10 bases in the middle. CDR3 length equals 15 residues. The CDR3 DNA follows: TGCGCCAGCAGCCAAGAAACGGGCAGTACCGGGGAGCTGTTTTTT. This encodes CASSQETGSTGELFF.

The count of this clone is one. This chain joins TRBV29-1 and TRBJ2-7; 9 positions match TRBD2. CDR1 SQVTM and CDR2 ANQGSEA come from the germline V gene. This CDR3 has 15 amino acids. The trim removed 5 bases at V and 4 bases at J, leaving 12 bases unmatched. The CDR3 DNA reads TGCAGCGTTACCTTAGCGGGAGTCTTCCCATACGAGCAGTACTTC. It encodes CSVTLAGVFPYEQYF.

The chain carries TRBV9 and TRBJ2-2; a weak D match, TRBD1 (6 bases). Germline CDR1 is SGDLS and CDR2 is YYNGEE. This CDR3 is 15 amino acids long. The V end lost 2 bases, the J end lost 0 bases, and 8 bases lay between the germline ends. This chain's CDR3 is CASSVRGPNTGELFF. The CDR3 coding sequence is TGTGCCAGCAGCGTCAGGGGTCCGAACACCGGGGAGCTGTTTTTT.

The J gene is TRBJ1-1, the V gene TRBV11-3; D gene unclear. The CDR3 length is 13 residues. The germline V gene encodes CDR1 SGHNT and CDR2 YENEEA. Between the trimmed V and J ends, which lost 4 bases and 7 bases, there was a span of 13 bases. CDR3 sequence: CASSSWGGDEAFF. The CDR3, as DNA: TGTGCCAGCAGCTCATGGGGAGGCGATGAAGCTTTCTTT.

V is TRBV9 and J is TRBJ2-5; D gene uncertain. This CDR3 comprises 11 residues. V was shortened by 5 bases and J by 3 bases, with 5 bases between the two germline ends. CDR1 is SGDLS, CDR2 YYNGEE, per germline. DNA for the CDR3: TGTGCCAGCAGTGACGAAGAGACCCAGTACTTC. It is translated as CASSDEETQYF.

This clone was detected only once. This chain uses TRBV28 with TRBJ1-6; D is ambiguous. The V and J ends lost 7 bases and 3 bases respectively, with 13 bases between them. CDR3 length equals 15 residues. Germline V lookup: CDR1 MDHEN, CDR2 SYDVKM. CDR3: CASTEQPYYNSPLHF. The CDR3 bases are TGTGCCAGCACGGAACAGCCCTACTATAATTCACCCCTCCACTTT.

The V gene is TRBV9, the J gene TRBJ2-4, with D maybe TRBD1 (6 bases). Germline V lookup: CDR1 SGDLS, CDR2 YYNGEE. The CDR3 extends over 15 amino acids. Trimming cost V 4 bases and J 4 bases, with 15 bases left between them. The CDR3 region is CASSQTGQRKNIQYF. The CDR3, as DNA: TGTGCCAGCAGCCAAACTGGACAGAGGAAAAACATTCAGTACTTC.

The rearrangement joins TRBV7-6 to TRBJ2-7, with no clear D. The germline CDR1 and CDR2 sequences are SGHVS and FNYEAQ. The germline V and J ends were trimmed by 1 base and 1 base, with 17 bases remaining between them. This CDR3 has 17 amino acids. CDR3 residues: CASSLEVRPTESYEQYF. The CDR3 DNA is TGTGCCAGCAGCTTAGAGGTTAGGCCTACAGAGTCCTACGAGCAGTACTTC.

The V call is TRBV9, the J call TRBJ2-5; 12 bases are shared with TRBD2. The CDR3 extends over 16 amino acids. V lost 2 bases, J lost 0 bases, and 2 bases stayed unmatched. Germline CDR1 reads SGDLS; CDR2 reads YYNGEE. CDR3 sequence reads: CASSVTSGRYQETQYF. The CDR3 DNA sequence: TGTGCCAGCAGCGTTACTAGCGGGAGGTACCAAGAGACCCAGTACTTC.

This chain uses TRBV4-3 with TRBJ2-4, with 7 bases that match TRBD2. The J segment lost 0 bases and the V segment lost 0 bases, leaving 5 bases of the junction unmatched. Germline V gives CDR1 LGHNA, CDR2 YSLEER. The CDR3 totals 17 residues. CDR3 in amino acids: CASSQDRAGRAKNIQYF. The CDR3 DNA follows: TGCGCCAGCAGCCAAGACAGAGCGGGGAGAGCCAAAAACATTCAGTACTTC.

The CDR3 bases are TGTGCCAGCAGCGCCGGGGGGGGGCACACCTACGAGCAGTACTTC. As protein: CASSAGGGHTYEQYF. The chain carries TRBV9 and TRBJ2-7, with TRBD2 identical over 8 bases. The CDR3 extends over 15 amino acids. V gave up 3 bases and J gave up 2 bases; unmatched junction bases: 7. The germline CDR1 and CDR2 sequences are SGDLS and YYNGEE.

This rearrangement joins TRBV4-1 to TRBJ1-5; 11 bases agree with TRBD1. From germline, CDR1 is MGHRA and CDR2 YSYEKL. The CDR3 has 16 amino acids. The V gene end was trimmed by 3 bases and the J gene end by 0 bases; junction bases not matched to a gene: 1. This CDR3 reads CASSQGTGGSNQPQHF. The CDR3, as DNA: TGCGCCAGCAGCCAGGGGACAGGGGGTAGCAATCAGCCCCAGCATTTT.

This clone was counted once. The chain couples TRBV28 to TRBJ2-7; no clear D. Deletions cut 3 bases from V and 6 bases from J, with 12 bases between. Per the germline V gene, CDR1 is MDHEN and CDR2 is SYDVKM. This CDR3 is built from 13 residues. CDR3 DNA sequence: TGTGCCAGCAGTTTTGGCCCGTACATCGAGCAGTACTTC. Translated: CASSFGPYIEQYF.

This rearrangement joins TRBV1 to TRBJ2-7; the table's D call, TRBD2, has no DNA check behind it. TRBV1 counts as a pseudogene. There are 16 residues in the CDR3. CDR3 bases: TGCACCAGCAGCCAAGATTGGAGCGGGATTTCCTACGAGCAGTACTTC. This gives the protein CTSSQDWSGISYEQYF.

This clone was recorded only once. This sequence joins TRBV4-3 and TRBJ2-3; tentatively, D is TRBD1 (6 bases). The CDR3 loop spans 16 amino acids. Trimming removed 4 bases from V and 6 bases from J, with 20 bases in between. CDR1 LGHNA and CDR2 YSLEER come from the germline V gene. This CDR3 reads CASSLLTGTSGDTQYF. CDR3 nucleotide sequence: TGCGCCAGCAGCCTCCTCACAGGGACCTCCGGGGATACGCAGTATTTT.

This clone was seen once. J is TRBJ2-3 and V is TRBV27; D is ambiguous. Trimming took off 1 base at V and 2 bases at J, with 4 bases between the two ends. There are 13 residues in the CDR3. Germline CDR1 is MNHEY and CDR2 is SMNVEV (reference sequence). CDR3 in DNA: TGTGCCAGCAGTTTATGGGTCACAGATACGCAGTATTTT. As protein: CASSLWVTDTQYF.

The chain carries TRBV6-5 and TRBJ2-7; D gene unclear. The CDR3 runs to 12 residues. Germline-derived CDR1 and CDR2 are MNHEY and SVGAGI. V was pared by 5 bases and J by 2 bases, with 7 bases between. The CDR3, as DNA: TGTGCCAGCAGTGACATCGCCTACGAGCAGTACTTC. Translated: CASSDIAYEQYF.

The table lists this clone with a count of one. DNA for the CDR3: TGTGCCAGCAGCTGGCTAGCGGGGGACTACAATGAGCAGTTCTTC. Translating it yields CASSWLAGDYNEQFF. The V call is TRBV5-4, the J call TRBJ2-1; 10 bases match TRBD2. There are 15 residues in the CDR3. After removal of 3 bases from V and 3 bases from J, the junction contained 3 bases not matched to a gene. The germline CDR1 and CDR2 sequences are SGHNT and YYREEE (reference sequence).

The V and J genes are TRBV27 and TRBJ1-5; TRBD1 is a possible D gene (5 bases). CDR1 MNHEY and CDR2 SMNVEV come from the germline V gene (reference sequence). The ends were cut back, 2 bases at V and 0 bases at J, with 8 bases in the middle. The CDR3 is 15 residues long. CDR3 amino acids: CASSLEGNSNQPQHF. DNA of the CDR3: TGTGCCAGCAGTTTAGAGGGGAATAGCAATCAGCCCCAGCATTTT.